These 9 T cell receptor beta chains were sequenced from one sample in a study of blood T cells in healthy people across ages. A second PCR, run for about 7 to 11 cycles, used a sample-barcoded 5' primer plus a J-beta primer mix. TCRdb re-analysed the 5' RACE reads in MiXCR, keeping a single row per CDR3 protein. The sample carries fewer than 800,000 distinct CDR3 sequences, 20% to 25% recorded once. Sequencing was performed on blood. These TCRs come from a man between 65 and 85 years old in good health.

CDR3 nucleotides: TGTGCCAGCAGCCCACTGACAGGGACCTCCTACAATGAGCAGTTCTTC. Residues: CASSPLTGTSYNEQFF. This sequence joins TRBV7-3 and TRBJ2-1; 7 nucleotides line up with TRBD1. Germline values: CDR1 SGHTA, CDR2 FQGTGA. V shed 5 bases and J 0 bases; nucleotides not matched to a gene: 7. The CDR3 sequence is 16 residues long.

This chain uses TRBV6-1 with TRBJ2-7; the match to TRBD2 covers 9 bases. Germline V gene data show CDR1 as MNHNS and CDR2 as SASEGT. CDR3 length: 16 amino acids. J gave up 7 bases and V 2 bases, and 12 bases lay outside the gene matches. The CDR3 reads CASSEFPHSAGGEQYF. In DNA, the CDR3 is TGTGCCAGCAGTGAATTCCCTCACTCAGCGGGAGGAGAGCAGTACTTC.

For the CDR3, the DNA is TGTGCCAGCAGCCAAGTGCAGTACCAGATGATGAACACCGGGGAGCTGTTTTTT. As protein: CASSQVQYQMMNTGELFF. V gene TRBV4-2 combines with J gene TRBJ2-2; D is uncertain. The CDR3 has 18 residues. V lost 1 base and J lost 1, with 16 bases in between. The germline gives CDR1 LGHNA, CDR2 YNFKEQ.

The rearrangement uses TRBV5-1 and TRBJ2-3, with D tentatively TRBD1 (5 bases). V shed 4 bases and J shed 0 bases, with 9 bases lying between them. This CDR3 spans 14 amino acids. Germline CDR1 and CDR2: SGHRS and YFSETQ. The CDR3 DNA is TGCGCCAGCAGCCGGACACAAAGCACAGATACGCAGTATTTT. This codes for CASSRTQSTDTQYF.

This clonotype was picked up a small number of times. The DNA of the CDR3 is TGTGCCATCAGTGAGCCGGGTCTTTCCCTCTACACCTTC. Residues: CAISEPGLSLYTF. The gene calls are TRBV10-3 and TRBJ1-2; no clear D. The length of the CDR3 is 13 residues. Germline CDR1 reads ENHRY; CDR2 reads SYGVKD. V was shortened by 2 bases and J by 10 bases, with 14 bases between the two germline ends.

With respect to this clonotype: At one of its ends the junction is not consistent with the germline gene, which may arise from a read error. CDR3 sequence: CASSSSTTGELFF. The CDR3 coding sequence is TGTGCTAGCAGCTCATCGACCACCGGGGAGCTGTTTTTT. The rearrangement joins TRBV7-7 to TRBJ2-2; D unresolved. Germline CDR1 and CDR2: SSHAT and FNYEAQ (reference sequence). CDR3 length: 13 residues. Supplemented by reference TRBV7-7 and TRBJ2-2, the full variable domain reads GAGVSQSPRYKVTKRGQDVTLRCDPISSHATLYWYQQALGQGPEFLTYFNYEAQPDKSGLPSDRFSAERPEGSISTLTIQRTEQRDSAMYRCASSSSTTGELFFGEGSRLTVL.

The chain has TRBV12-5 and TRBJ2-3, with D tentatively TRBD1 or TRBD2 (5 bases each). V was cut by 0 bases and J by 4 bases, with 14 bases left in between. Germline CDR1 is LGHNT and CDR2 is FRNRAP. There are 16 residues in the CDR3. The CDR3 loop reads CASGLVLGVRSDTQYF. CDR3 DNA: TGTGCTAGTGGTTTGGTACTGGGGGTTAGATCAGATACGCAGTATTTT. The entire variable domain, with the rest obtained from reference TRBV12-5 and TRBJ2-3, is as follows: DARVTQTPRHKVTEMGQEVTMRCQPILGHNTVFWYRQTMMQGLELLAYFRNRAPLDDSGMPKDRFSAEMPDATLATLKIQPSEPRDSAVYFCASGLVLGVRSDTQYFGPGTRLTVL.

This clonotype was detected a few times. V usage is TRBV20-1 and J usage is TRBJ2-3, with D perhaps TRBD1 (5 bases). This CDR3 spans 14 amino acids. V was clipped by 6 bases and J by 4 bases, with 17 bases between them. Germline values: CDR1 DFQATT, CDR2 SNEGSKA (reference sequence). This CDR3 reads CSALMGRVPDTQYF. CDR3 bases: TGCAGTGCCCTAATGGGCAGGGTCCCAGATACGCAGTATTTT.

CDR3 nucleotide sequence: TGTGCCAGTAGTATCCGGACTAGCGGGACCTACAATGAGCAGTTCTTC. Its protein product is CASSIRTSGTYNEQFF. The chain couples TRBV19 to TRBJ2-1; 12 bases line up with TRBD2. V trimming: 3 bases; J trimming: 2 bases; junction bases outside the gene matches: 2. CDR1 is LNHDA, CDR2 SQIVND, per germline (reference sequence). This CDR3 spans 16 amino acids.